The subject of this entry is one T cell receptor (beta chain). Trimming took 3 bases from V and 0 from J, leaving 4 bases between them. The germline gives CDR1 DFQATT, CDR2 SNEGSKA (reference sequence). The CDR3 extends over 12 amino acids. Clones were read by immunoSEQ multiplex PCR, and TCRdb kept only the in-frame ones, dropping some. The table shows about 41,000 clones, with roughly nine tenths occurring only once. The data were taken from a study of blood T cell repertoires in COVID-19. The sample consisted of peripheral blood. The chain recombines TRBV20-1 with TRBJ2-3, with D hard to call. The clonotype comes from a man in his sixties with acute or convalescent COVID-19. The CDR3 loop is CSASTSTDTQYF. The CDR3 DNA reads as TGCAGTGCTAGTACTAGCACAGATACGCAGTATTTT.